The T cell receptor (beta chain) described here comes from a study of OX40 agonist ivuxolimab in advanced cancers. Study context: It was ivuxolimab, an agonistic anti-OX40 (CD134) antibody, that patients were treated with. Administration of intravenous ivuxolimab to patients occurred every 2 weeks at 0.01 to 10 mg/kg.

General study points: Several nonresponders also turned out to have low normalized T-cell clonal expansion.

This clone came up once. The antigen is undetermined. Trimming took 4 bases from V and 3 from J, leaving 18 bases between them. CDR3 size: 16 residues. The V gene's germline CDR1 is SGHVS and CDR2 FQNEAQ. This table comes from immunoSEQ multiplex PCR, and its TCRdb copy is limited to in-frame clones, with some not included. The table has some 65,000 clones, 87% seen once; the top ten hold approximately 2.6%. Excluded were patients having autoimmune disease history or systemic immunosuppression. Sample: CD4+ or CD8+ T cells sorted from blood, taken in a trial of the OX40 agonist ivuxolimab. The sequence came from an adult with an advanced solid tumor such as melanoma, head and neck, liver or kidney cancer. The chain joins TRBV7-8 to TRBJ2-5; D may be TRBD2 (5 bases). The CDR3 DNA reads as TGTGCCAGCAGCTCAGAGGGTTTAGCCGTTAAAGAGACCCAGTACTTC. As protein: CASSSEGLAVKETQYF. The variable domain in full, completed from reference TRBV7-8 and TRBJ2-5, reads GAGVSQSPRYKVAKRGQDVALRCDPISGHVSLFWYQQALGQGPEFLTYFQNEAQLDKSGLPSDRFFAERPEGSVSTLKIQRTQQEDSAVYLCASSSEGLAVKETQYFGPGTRLLVL.